This TCR beta chain came from a study of response to subunit inactivated influenza vaccine. Overall study findings and caveats: A suggestion made by the authors is that each seasonal influenza vaccination recruits few new T cells.

TCRdb independently ran MiXCR on the RT-PCR reads; one entry per CDR3 protein. The table records about 800,000 distinct CDR3 sequences, around 20% of them present only once. The CDR3 extends over 14 amino acids. From germline, CDR1 is SGHTA and CDR2 FQGNSA. V dropped 6 bases and J dropped 4; count of bases not matched to a gene: 7. The table lists this clonotype with a few counts. Its cognate antigen is unknown. This TCR derives from a man aged 45-60 years who received an inactivated influenza vaccine. This sequence joins TRBV7-2 and TRBJ2-3, with 7 bases identical to TRBD2. Sequencing was performed on PBMCs from blood, taken 4 to 6 days after vaccination. CDR3 nucleotides: TGTGCCAGCAGACCAACTAGCGTTGCAGATACGCAGTATTTT. Its protein product is CASRPTSVADTQYF.